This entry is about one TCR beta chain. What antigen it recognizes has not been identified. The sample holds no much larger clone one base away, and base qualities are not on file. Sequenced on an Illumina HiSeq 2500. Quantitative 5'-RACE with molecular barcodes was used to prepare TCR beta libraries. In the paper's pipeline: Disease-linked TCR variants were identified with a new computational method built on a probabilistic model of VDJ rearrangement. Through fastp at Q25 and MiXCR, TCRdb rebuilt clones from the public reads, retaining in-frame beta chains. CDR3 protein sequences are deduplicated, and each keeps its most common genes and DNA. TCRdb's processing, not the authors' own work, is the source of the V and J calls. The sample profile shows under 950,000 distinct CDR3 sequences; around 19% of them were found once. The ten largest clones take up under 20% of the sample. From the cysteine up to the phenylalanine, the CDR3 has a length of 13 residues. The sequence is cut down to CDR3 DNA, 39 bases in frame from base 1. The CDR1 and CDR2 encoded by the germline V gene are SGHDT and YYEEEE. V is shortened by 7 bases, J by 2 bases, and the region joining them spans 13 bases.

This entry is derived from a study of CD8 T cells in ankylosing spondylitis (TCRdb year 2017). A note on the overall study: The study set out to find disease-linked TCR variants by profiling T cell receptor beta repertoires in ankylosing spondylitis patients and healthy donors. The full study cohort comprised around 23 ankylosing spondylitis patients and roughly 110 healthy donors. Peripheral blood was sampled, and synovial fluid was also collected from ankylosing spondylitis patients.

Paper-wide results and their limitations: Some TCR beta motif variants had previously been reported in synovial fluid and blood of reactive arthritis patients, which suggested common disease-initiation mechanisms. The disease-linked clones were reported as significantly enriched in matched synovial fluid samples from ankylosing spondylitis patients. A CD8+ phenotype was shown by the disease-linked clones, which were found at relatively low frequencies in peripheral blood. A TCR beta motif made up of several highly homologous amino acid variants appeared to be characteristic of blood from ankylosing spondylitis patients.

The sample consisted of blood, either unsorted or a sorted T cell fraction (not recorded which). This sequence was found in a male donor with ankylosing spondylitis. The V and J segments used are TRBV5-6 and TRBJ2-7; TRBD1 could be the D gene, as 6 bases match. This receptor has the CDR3 CASGTGSTYEQYF. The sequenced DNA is TGTGCCAGCGGCACAGGGAGTACCTACGAGCAGTACTTC.